A selection of T cell receptor beta chains follows, all from one sample in a study of cytomegalovirus exposure and HLA in healthy donors. The table came from immunoSEQ multiplex PCR; TCRdb's copy has only in-frame clones and leaves some out. This sample contains 70,000 to 100,000 clones. The sequenced material came from PBMCs. Every receptor here comes from a girl aged 10-17 years in good health and CMV-seropositive. Each CDR3 is given with its conserved first and last residue.

CDR3	V	J	length
CASSEDAGEGQPQHF	TRBV6-1	TRBJ1-5	15
CARSRSCGSQPQHF	TRBV5-3	TRBJ1-5	14
CASSTRTGSQETQYF	TRBV9	TRBJ2-5	15
CASSRDPHGGVNTEAFF	TRBV5-1	TRBJ1-1	17
CAIPRSESRDRVSPTGNYGYTF	TRBV10-3	TRBJ1-2	22
CASSLERGNQPQHF	TRBV5-5	TRBJ1-5	14
CASSQEQAIFAYEQYF	TRBV4-1	TRBJ2-7	16
CASRGGEGRGTDTQYF	TRBV9	TRBJ2-3	16
CASSQDPAGGYSYEQYF	TRBV4-3	TRBJ2-7	17
CASSPKIEYSGNTIYF	TRBV18	TRBJ1-3	16
CASSYSGGLNTEAFF	TRBV6-5	TRBJ1-1	15
CASNSGTGAGYTF	TRBV6-6	TRBJ1-2	13
CASSLAFRLAGGLNQYEQYF	TRBV5-1	TRBJ2-7	20
CASSKTGGPDNEQFF	TRBV7-2	TRBJ2-1	15
CASSLEGEGEQYF	TRBV7-7	TRBJ2-7	13
CASRQDLNTEAFF	TRBV6-1	TRBJ1-1	13
CASSQGQTGFSLSYTF	TRBV4-2	TRBJ1-2	16
CASSATGHVTKANYGYTF	TRBV13	TRBJ1-2	18